This is a list of T cell receptor beta chains from one sample in a study of identical twins. TCRdb processed the 5' RACE reads anew with MiXCR; each CDR3 protein has one entry. The profile covers 350,000 to 600,000 distinct CDR3 sequences, with over 12% appearing a single time and more than 0.5% taken by the ten largest. These data are also associated with another study on yellow fever vaccine responses in identical twins.

Sequencing was performed on CD4+ T cells sorted from blood. The receptors were sampled from a woman between 18 and 29 years old in good health. Each CDR3 is given with its conserved first and last residue. D genes are given only for firm matches. For some rows the clone size is stated as once, few or many, or as a class when expanded; others skip it.

v_call	d_call	j_call	clone_size	cdr3_nt	cdr3_aa
TRBV20-1	-	TRBJ1-4	-	TGCAGTGCTAGAGGGACGGGTGAAAAACTGTTTTTT	CSARGTGEKLFF
TRBV6-1	TRBD2	TRBJ2-2	-	TGTGCCAGCAGCCGGTCCGGGACTAGCGCCGGGGAGCTGTTTTTT	CASSRSGTSAGELFF
TRBV20-1	TRBD2	TRBJ2-4	many	TGCAGTGCTAGCGGGAGCGGGGTGAACATTCAGTACTTC	CSASGSGVNIQYF
TRBV10-3	-	TRBJ2-7	-	TGTGCCATCAGTGAGGGGCCCGGTCGCGAGCAGTACTTC	CAISEGPGREQYF
TRBV5-1	-	TRBJ2-5	few	TGCGCCAGCAGGACCGAAGGACAGCCCGAGACCCAGTACTTC	CASRTEGQPETQYF
TRBV7-2	-	TRBJ1-1	-	TGTGCCAGCAGCCCAGGAGGGGGGAGGGGCACTGAAGCTTTCTTT	CASSPGGGRGTEAFF
TRBV10-2	TRBD1	TRBJ1-2	many	TGCGCCAGCAGACATAGACAGGGAGACTATGGCTACACCTTC	CASRHRQGDYGYTF
TRBV20-1	-	TRBJ2-3	-	TGCAGTGCCCAACCCTTTGTAATCACAGATACGCAGTATTTT	CSAQPFVITDTQYF
TRBV19	TRBD1	TRBJ2-2	few	TGTGCCAGCCGATCGGACAGGGCCGGGGAGCTGTTTTTT	CASRSDRAGELFF
TRBV24-1	TRBD1	TRBJ2-1	many	TGTGCCACCAGTGATGACGGACAGGGTCTGAATGAGCAGTTCTTC	CATSDDGQGLNEQFF
TRBV19	-	TRBJ1-5	-	TGTGCCAGTAGAGCGCGCAGGGTAGGCAATCAGCCCCAGCATTTT	CASRARRVGNQPQHF
TRBV7-2	TRBD1	TRBJ2-3	-	TGTGCCAGCAGCGGGGGACAGGGGGTCACAGATACGCAGTATTTT	CASSGGQGVTDTQYF
TRBV11-2	TRBD2	TRBJ2-3	-	TGTGCCAGCAGACAGCGGGGTAGCACAGATACGCAGTATTTT	CASRQRGSTDTQYF
TRBV12-3/TRBV12-4	-	TRBJ2-7	-	TGTGCCAGCAGTTCCGACCTCCTTTACGAGCAGTACTTC	CASSSDLLYEQYF
TRBV20-1	-	TRBJ2-3	-	TGCAGTGCCACACCGGAGCACCCAAAGGGGGCAGATACGCAGTATTTT	CSATPEHPKGADTQYF
TRBV6-5	TRBD2	TRBJ2-7	-	TGTGCCAGCAGTTACCTTACACTAGCGGGAGGGTCCTACGAGCAGTACTTC	CASSYLTLAGGSYEQYF